This T cell receptor beta chain was sequenced for a study of T cells after yellow fever vaccination. TCRdb reprocessed the 5' RACE reads via MiXCR and lists one record per CDR3 protein. The table includes around 250,000 distinct CDR3 sequences, about 5.2% detected once. This specimen was CD4+ T cells sorted from PBMCs, taken on the day of the yellow fever booster vaccination. This TCR derives from a man younger than 35 who received the YFV17D yellow fever vaccine.

The CDR3 sequence: CSASFLDQYYGYTF. The CDR3 nucleotides are TGCAGTGCTAGTTTCCTAGATCAATACTATGGCTACACCTTC. V usage is TRBV20-1 and J usage is TRBJ1-2; D uncertain. V was cut by 3 bases and J by 3 bases, with 14 bases left in between. The CDR3 spans 14 residues. Germline CDR1 and CDR2: DFQATT and SNEGSKA (reference sequence).